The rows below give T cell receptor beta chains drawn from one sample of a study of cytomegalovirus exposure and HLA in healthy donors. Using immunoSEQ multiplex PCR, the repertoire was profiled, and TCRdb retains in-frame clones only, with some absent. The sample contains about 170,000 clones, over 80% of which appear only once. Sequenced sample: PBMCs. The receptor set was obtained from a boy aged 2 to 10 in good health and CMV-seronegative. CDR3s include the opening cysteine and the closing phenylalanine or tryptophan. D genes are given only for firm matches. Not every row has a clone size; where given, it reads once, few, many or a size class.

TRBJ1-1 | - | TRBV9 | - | TGTGCCAGCAGCGTCGGAGATATGAACACTGAAGCTTTCTTT | CASSVGDMNTEAFF
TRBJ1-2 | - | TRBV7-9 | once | TGTGCCAGCAGCTTAGGCACAGTCATCAACTATGGCTACACCTTC | CASSLGTVINYGYTF
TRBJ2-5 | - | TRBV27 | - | TGTGCCAGCAGTTCAACTCGGGGGGCTATCAGTATGGAGACCCAGTACTTC | CASSSTRGAISMETQYF
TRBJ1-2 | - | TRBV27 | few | TGTGCCAGCAGTTCCCCTCAAGGGGACAAGGAGGATTATGGCTACACCTTC | CASSSPQGDKEDYGYTF
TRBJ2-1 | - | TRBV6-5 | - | TGTGCCAGCAGTACCCAGGGGAATGAGCAGTTCTTC | CASSTQGNEQFF
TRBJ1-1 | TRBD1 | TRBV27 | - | TGTGCCAGCACGCCAGGGGGCGTGAACACTGAAGCTTTCTTT | CASTPGGVNTEAFF
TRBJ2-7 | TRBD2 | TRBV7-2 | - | TGTGCCAGCAGCTTAAAAGCGGGAAATAGGGTCTACGAGCAGTACTTC | CASSLKAGNRVYEQYF
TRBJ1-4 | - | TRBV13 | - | TGTGCCAGCAGCTTCGGGCGGCAGGGTGAAAAACTGTTTTTT | CASSFGRQGEKLFF
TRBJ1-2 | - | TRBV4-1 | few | TGCGCCAGCAGCCAAGATCGGCGGGGCTACACCTTC | CASSQDRRGYTF
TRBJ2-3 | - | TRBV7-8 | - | TGTGCCAGCAGCTGGCTCAGCACAGATACGCAGTATTTT | CASSWLSTDTQYF
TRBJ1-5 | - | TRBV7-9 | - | TGTGCCAGCAGCTTGTTTAGGGGTAAGAATCAGCCCCAGCATTTT | CASSLFRGKNQPQHF
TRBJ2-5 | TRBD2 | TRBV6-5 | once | TGTGCCAGCAGTTACGTGACTAGCGTATCGGAGACCCAGTACTTC | CASSYVTSVSETQYF
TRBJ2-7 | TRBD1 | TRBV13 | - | TGTGCCAGCAGCTCGTCCGGGACAGGGGGCTGGTACGAGCAGTACTTC | CASSSSGTGGWYEQYF
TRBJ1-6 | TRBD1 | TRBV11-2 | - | TGTGCCAGCAGCTTAGCCCAGGGGGCGAGTAGGTCACCCCTCCACTTT | CASSLAQGASRSPLHF
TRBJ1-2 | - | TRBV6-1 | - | TGTGCCAGCAGTCCCCAGGGGTCTACTCATGGCTACACCTTC | CASSPQGSTHGYTF